The entry below gives a single T cell receptor beta chain sequence along with its context. The data belong to a study of cytomegalovirus exposure and HLA in healthy donors. This PCR relied on a set of 60 Vbeta primers and 13 Jbeta primers. The protocol was immunoSEQ multiplex PCR, while the TCRdb copy is restricted to in-frame clones and leaves out a portion. The sample contains some 110,000 clones, about 10% of which appear only once. The V end lost 3 bases, the J end lost 3 bases, and 9 bases lay between the germline ends. There are 14 residues in the CDR3. The germline CDR1 and CDR2 sequences are SGHDT and YYEEEE.

This sequence originates from a man aged 25-45 years in good health and CMV-seronegative. The rearrangement joins TRBV5-6 to TRBJ2-2; D may be TRBD1 (6 bases). Sequenced material: PBMCs. CDR3 sequence (DNA): TGTGCCAGCAGCTCGCCAGGGGACACCGGGGAGCTGTTTTTT. Its translation: CASSSPGDTGELFF. The full variable domain, in which reference TRBV5-6 and TRBJ2-2 provide the parts outside the CDR3, is DAGVTQSPTHLIKTRGQQVTLRCSPKSGHDTVSWYQQALGQGPQFIFQYYEEEERQRGNFPDRFSGHQFPNYSSELNVNALLLGDSALYLCASSSPGDTGELFFGEGSRLTVL.